The entry below gives a single T cell receptor beta chain sequence along with its context. Its antigen is as yet unknown. This sample is part of a study of cytomegalovirus exposure and HLA in healthy donors. Whole-study findings and limits: Later, TCR association rates were found to vary by HLA locus, highest for DRB1 and lowest for HLA-C. Follow-up analysis seemed to connect common viral pathogens with several of the most significant clusters identified. TCR beta sequences reportedly predicted most subjects' HLA-A and HLA-B alleles accurately.

The PCR contained 60 Vbeta and 13 Jbeta primers. TCRdb's table, derived via immunoSEQ multiplex PCR, lists solely in-frame clones and lacks some. In all, the sample yields some 200,000 clones. This clonotype originated in a boy younger than 18 in good health and CMV-seronegative. Sequencing input: PBMCs.

CDR3 DNA: TGTGCCAGCACCATTTCGAACTCTAACTATGGCTACACCTTC. Protein sequence: CASTISNSNYGYTF. The chain recombines TRBV5-4 with TRBJ1-2; D is undetermined. This CDR3 has 14 amino acids. Germline lookup yields CDR1 SGHNT and CDR2 YYREEE (reference sequence). Trimming shortened V by 6 bases and J by 0 bases, and 12 bases separated the two germline ends.